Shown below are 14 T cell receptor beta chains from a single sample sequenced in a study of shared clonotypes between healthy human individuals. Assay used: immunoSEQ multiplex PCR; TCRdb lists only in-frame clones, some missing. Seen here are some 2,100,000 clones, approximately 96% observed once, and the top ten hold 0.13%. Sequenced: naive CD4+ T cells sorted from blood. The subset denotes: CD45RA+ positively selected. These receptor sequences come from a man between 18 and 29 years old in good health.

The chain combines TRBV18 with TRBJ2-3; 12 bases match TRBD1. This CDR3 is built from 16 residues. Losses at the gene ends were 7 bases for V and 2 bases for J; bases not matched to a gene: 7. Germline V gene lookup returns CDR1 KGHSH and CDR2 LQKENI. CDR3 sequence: CASLAGTGGNTDTQYF. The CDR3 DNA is TGTGCCAGCTTAGCCGGGACAGGGGGCAACACAGATACGCAGTATTTT.

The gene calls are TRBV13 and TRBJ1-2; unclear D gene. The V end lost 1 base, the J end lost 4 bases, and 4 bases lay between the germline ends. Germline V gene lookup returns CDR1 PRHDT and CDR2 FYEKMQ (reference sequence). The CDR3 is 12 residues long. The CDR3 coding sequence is TGTGCCAGCAGCTTAGATACCTATGGCTACACCTTC. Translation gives CASSLDTYGYTF.

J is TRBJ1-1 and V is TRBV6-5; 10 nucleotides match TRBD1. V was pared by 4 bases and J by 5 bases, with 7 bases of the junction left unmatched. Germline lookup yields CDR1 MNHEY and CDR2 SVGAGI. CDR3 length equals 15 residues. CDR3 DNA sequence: TGTGCCAGCAGTTCTCCAGGACAGGGGGGAACTGAAGCTTTCTTT. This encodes CASSSPGQGGTEAFF.

CDR3 amino acids: CASSTGDSSGNTIYF. The CDR3 DNA follows: TGTGCCAGCAGCACGGGGGACAGCTCTGGAAACACCATATATTTT. This sequence joins TRBV5-6 and TRBJ1-3; 7 nucleotides align to TRBD1. V shed 4 bases and J 0 bases; nucleotides not matched to a gene: 4. CDR1 is SGHDT and CDR2 is YYEEEE in the germline V gene. This CDR3 is 15 amino acids long.

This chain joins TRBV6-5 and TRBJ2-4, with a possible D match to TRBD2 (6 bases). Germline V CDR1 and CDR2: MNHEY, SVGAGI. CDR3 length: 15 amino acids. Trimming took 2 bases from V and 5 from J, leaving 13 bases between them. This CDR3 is CASSYRAGTQNIQYF. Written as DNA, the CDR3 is TGTGCCAGCAGTTACCGGGCGGGAACACAAAACATTCAGTACTTC.

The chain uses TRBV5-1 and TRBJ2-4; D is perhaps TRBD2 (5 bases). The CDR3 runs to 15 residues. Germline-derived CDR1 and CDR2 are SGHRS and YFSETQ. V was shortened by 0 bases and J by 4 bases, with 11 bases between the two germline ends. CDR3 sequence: CASSLAVTGKNIQYF. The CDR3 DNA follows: TGCGCCAGCAGCTTGGCCGTAACGGGGAAAAACATTCAGTACTTC.

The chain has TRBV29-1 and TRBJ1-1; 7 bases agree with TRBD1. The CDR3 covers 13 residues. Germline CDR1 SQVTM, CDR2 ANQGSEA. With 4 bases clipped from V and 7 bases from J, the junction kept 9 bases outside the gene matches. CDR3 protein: CSVVTGQSFEAFF. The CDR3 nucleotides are TGCAGCGTTGTTACGGGACAGAGTTTTGAAGCTTTCTTT.

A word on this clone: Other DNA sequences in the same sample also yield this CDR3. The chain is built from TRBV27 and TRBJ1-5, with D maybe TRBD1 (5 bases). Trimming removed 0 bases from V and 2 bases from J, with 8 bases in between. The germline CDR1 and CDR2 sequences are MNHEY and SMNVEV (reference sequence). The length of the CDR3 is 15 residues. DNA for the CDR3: TGTGCCAGCAGTTTATCGGGGCGAGGCAATCAGCCCCAGCATTTT. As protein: CASSLSGRGNQPQHF.

The CDR3 DNA reads TGTGCCAGTAGTGCGTACCATGGACGGGCTGATCAGCCCCAGCATTTT. Translated: CASSAYHGRADQPQHF. V gene TRBV19 combines with J gene TRBJ1-5; D is unclear. V was shortened by 5 bases and J by 5 bases, with 19 bases between the two germline ends. Germline lookup yields CDR1 LNHDA and CDR2 SQIVND (reference sequence). The CDR3 is 16 amino acids.

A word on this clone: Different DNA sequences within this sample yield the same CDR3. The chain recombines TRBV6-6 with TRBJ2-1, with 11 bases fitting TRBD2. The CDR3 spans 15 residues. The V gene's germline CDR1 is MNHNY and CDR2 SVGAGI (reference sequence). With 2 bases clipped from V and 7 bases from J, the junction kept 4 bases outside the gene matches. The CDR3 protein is CASSYGSGRGNEQFF. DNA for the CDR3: TGTGCCAGCAGTTACGGTAGCGGGAGGGGTAATGAGCAGTTCTTC.

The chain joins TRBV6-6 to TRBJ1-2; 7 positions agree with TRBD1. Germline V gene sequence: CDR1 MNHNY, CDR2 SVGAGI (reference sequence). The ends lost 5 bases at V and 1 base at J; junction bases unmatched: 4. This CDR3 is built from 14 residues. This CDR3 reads CASSPRGDNYGYTF. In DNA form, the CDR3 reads TGTGCCAGCAGTCCCAGGGGGGATAACTATGGCTACACCTTC.

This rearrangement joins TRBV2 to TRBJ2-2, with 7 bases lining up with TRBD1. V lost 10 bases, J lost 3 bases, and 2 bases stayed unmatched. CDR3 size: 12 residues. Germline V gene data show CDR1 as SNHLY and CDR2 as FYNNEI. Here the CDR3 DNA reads TGTGCCACCAGGGGGTACACCGGGGAGCTGTTTTTT. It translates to CATRGYTGELFF.

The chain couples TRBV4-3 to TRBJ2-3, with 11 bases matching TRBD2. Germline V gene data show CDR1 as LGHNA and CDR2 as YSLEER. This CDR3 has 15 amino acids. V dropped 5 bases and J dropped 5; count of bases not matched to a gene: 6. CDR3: CASSYGLAGVDTQYF. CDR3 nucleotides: TGCGCCAGCAGCTACGGACTAGCGGGCGTAGATACGCAGTATTTT.

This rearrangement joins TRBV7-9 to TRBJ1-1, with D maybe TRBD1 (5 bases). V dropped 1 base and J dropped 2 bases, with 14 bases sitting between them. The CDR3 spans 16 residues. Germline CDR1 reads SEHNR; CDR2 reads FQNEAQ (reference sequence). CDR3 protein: CASSLGFGATNTEAFF. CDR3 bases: TGTGCCAGCAGCTTAGGTTTCGGGGCCACCAACACTGAAGCTTTCTTT.